This TCR beta chain was recovered during a study of T cell responses to AZD1222 COVID-19 vaccine. On this clone itself: The antigen remains unidentified.

Whole-study findings and limits: Seropositive status at baseline applied to only a handful of AZD1222 recipients. Donors, mostly white British, included more females; clonal diversity was possibly underestimated. Repertoire sampling happened only post peak T cell response. With two AZD1222 doses given, Spike-specific TCR breadth and depth both rose.

The data were produced by immunoSEQ multiplex PCR, yet TCRdb's version contains in-frame clones alone and is incomplete. Of tens of thousands of clones listed, around nine tenths were seen once; the top ten hold about 5%. In germline, CDR1 is SGHVS, CDR2 FQNEAQ. The V gene end was trimmed by 1 base and the J gene end by 8 bases; junction bases not matched to a gene: 2. There are 13 residues in the CDR3. This receptor was taken from an adult who received the AZD1222 COVID-19 vaccine. The chain joins TRBV7-8 to TRBJ1-2; 9 bases line up with TRBD1. Sequenced here: peripheral blood, sampled 28 days after the second AZD1222 dose. The CDR3 DNA reads TGTGCCAGCAGCTTAGTGGGGACAGGGGGCTACACCTTC. It encodes CASSLVGTGGYTF.